A selection of T cell receptor beta chains follows, all from one sample in a study of blood T cell repertoires in COVID-19. Sequenced by immunoSEQ multiplex PCR; TCRdb stores in-frame clones only, minus some. Of 150,000 to 200,000 clones listed, roughly 83% were seen once; the top ten hold about 7%. The sequenced sample was peripheral blood. These receptors all come from a woman aged 40 to 50 with COVID-19, enrolled during active disease. Both conserved end residues are part of each CDR3. Each record gives: D gene, clone size, V gene, J gene, CDR3 protein, CDR3 DNA. D genes are given only for firm matches. Expanded clones are given a class, and other clones once, few, many or no size at all.

d_call: TRBD2; clone_size: once; v_call: TRBV19; j_call: TRBJ2-2; cdr3_aa: CASTTGGLNTGELFF; cdr3_nt: TGTGCCAGTACCACGGGGGGGCTGAACACCGGGGAGCTGTTTTTT
d_call: -; clone_size: -; v_call: TRBV28; j_call: TRBJ2-7; cdr3_aa: CAIHSGASYEQYF; cdr3_nt: TGTGCCATCCACTCAGGGGCCTCCTACGAGCAGTACTTC
d_call: -; clone_size: -; v_call: TRBV12-3/TRBV12-4; j_call: TRBJ2-1; cdr3_aa: CASSAGTSVEQFF; cdr3_nt: TGTGCCAGCAGCGCCGGGACTTCGGTTGAGCAGTTCTTC
d_call: -; clone_size: -; v_call: TRBV27; j_call: TRBJ1-2; cdr3_aa: CASSRGTGGLRGYTF; cdr3_nt: TGTGCCAGCAGTAGAGGTACCGGGGGTTTGCGAGGCTACACCTTC
d_call: TRBD1; clone_size: -; v_call: TRBV20-1; j_call: TRBJ1-6; cdr3_aa: CSASRTPGTGAGSPLHF; cdr3_nt: TGCAGTGCTAGTCGAACTCCCGGGACAGGGGCGGGTTCACCCCTCCACTTT
d_call: -; clone_size: -; v_call: TRBV7-4; j_call: TRBJ2-3; cdr3_aa: CASSLLRSTDTQYF; cdr3_nt: TGTGCCAGCAGCTTACTACGTAGCACAGATACGCAGTATTTT
d_call: -; clone_size: -; v_call: TRBV3-1/TRBV3-2; j_call: TRBJ2-7; cdr3_aa: CASSQLQGKQYF; cdr3_nt: TGTGCCAGCAGCCAATTACAGGGAAAGCAGTACTTC
d_call: -; clone_size: -; v_call: TRBV11-2; j_call: TRBJ1-5; cdr3_aa: CASSLLGGLNQPQHF; cdr3_nt: TGTGCCAGCAGCTTATTGGGTGGGCTGAATCAGCCCCAGCATTTT
d_call: TRBD1; clone_size: few; v_call: TRBV10-2; j_call: TRBJ2-2; cdr3_aa: CASNRGQGGTGELFF; cdr3_nt: TGCGCCAGCAACCGGGGACAGGGAGGCACCGGGGAGCTGTTTTTT
d_call: TRBD1; clone_size: -; v_call: TRBV5-1; j_call: TRBJ1-5; cdr3_aa: CASSLGQGSYQPQHF; cdr3_nt: TGCGCCAGCAGCCTCGGACAGGGGAGTTATCAGCCCCAGCATTTT
d_call: -; clone_size: -; v_call: TRBV5-8; j_call: TRBJ1-1; cdr3_aa: CASSLTVTTEAFF; cdr3_nt: TGTGCCAGCAGCCTGACAGTCACCACTGAAGCTTTCTTT
d_call: -; clone_size: -; v_call: TRBV7-9; j_call: TRBJ2-5; cdr3_aa: CASSRLEVQETQYF; cdr3_nt: TGTGCCAGCAGCCGGCTAGAAGTCCAAGAGACCCAGTACTTC
d_call: -; clone_size: -; v_call: TRBV27; j_call: TRBJ2-7; cdr3_aa: CASSPTGYEQYF; cdr3_nt: TGTGCCAGCAGTCCGACAGGCTACGAGCAGTACTTC
d_call: TRBD2; clone_size: -; v_call: TRBV24-1; j_call: TRBJ2-1; cdr3_aa: CATRLLAGGEQFF; cdr3_nt: TGTGCCACCCGATTACTAGCGGGAGGTGAGCAGTTCTTC
d_call: -; clone_size: -; v_call: TRBV29-1; j_call: TRBJ1-5; cdr3_aa: CSVGQGNQPQHF; cdr3_nt: TGCAGCGTTGGTCAGGGCAATCAGCCCCAGCATTTT
d_call: TRBD1; clone_size: -; v_call: TRBV19; j_call: TRBJ1-5; cdr3_aa: CASSQSGQRRNQPQHF; cdr3_nt: TGTGCCAGTAGTCAATCGGGACAGAGAAGAAATCAGCCCCAGCATTTT
d_call: -; clone_size: -; v_call: TRBV6-4; j_call: TRBJ1-1; cdr3_aa: CASRRNWQMNTEAFF; cdr3_nt: TGTGCCAGCAGGAGGAACTGGCAGATGAACACTGAAGCTTTCTTT
d_call: -; clone_size: -; v_call: TRBV4-1; j_call: TRBJ1-2; cdr3_aa: CASSRAQGVNYGYTF; cdr3_nt: TGCGCCAGCAGCCGAGCACAGGGAGTTAACTATGGCTACACCTTC
d_call: TRBD1; clone_size: -; v_call: TRBV19; j_call: TRBJ2-7; cdr3_aa: CASSKQGDEQYF; cdr3_nt: TGTGCCAGTAGTAAGCAGGGGGACGAGCAGTACTTC
d_call: -; clone_size: -; v_call: TRBV6-5; j_call: TRBJ1-2; cdr3_aa: CASSGPGSLNGYTF; cdr3_nt: TGTGCCAGCAGCGGACCCGGGAGTCTTAATGGCTACACCTTC
d_call: TRBD1; clone_size: -; v_call: TRBV7-2; j_call: TRBJ1-1; cdr3_aa: CASSVRGWTGRNTEAFF; cdr3_nt: TGTGCCAGCAGCGTTAGGGGTTGGACAGGCCGAAACACTGAAGCTTTCTTT
d_call: -; clone_size: few; v_call: TRBV6-1; j_call: TRBJ2-5; cdr3_aa: CASSEGARETQYF; cdr3_nt: TGTGCCAGCAGTGAGGGGGCTCGAGAGACCCAGTACTTC
d_call: -; clone_size: -; v_call: TRBV19; j_call: TRBJ2-2; cdr3_aa: CASSIDYNTGELFF; cdr3_nt: TGTGCCAGTAGTATAGACTACAACACCGGGGAGCTGTTTTTT
d_call: -; clone_size: -; v_call: TRBV7-3; j_call: TRBJ1-2; cdr3_aa: CASSLIGAGNYGYTF; cdr3_nt: TGTGCCAGCAGCTTAATCGGTGCGGGGAACTATGGCTACACCTTC
d_call: -; clone_size: -; v_call: TRBV7-9; j_call: TRBJ2-7; cdr3_aa: CASSLVTGVPMYEQYF; cdr3_nt: TGTGCCAGCAGCTTAGTTACGGGGGTCCCTATGTACGAGCAGTACTTC
d_call: -; clone_size: once; v_call: TRBV18; j_call: TRBJ2-3; cdr3_aa: CASSSRPSRGWGGLARGTDTQYF; cdr3_nt: TGTGCCAGCTCATCGCGCCCCTCCCGAGGGTGGGGGGGGCTAGCGCGCGGCACAGATACGCAGTATTTT
d_call: TRBD2; clone_size: once; v_call: TRBV6-1; j_call: TRBJ2-5; cdr3_aa: CASSEPLLLAGEETQYF; cdr3_nt: TGTGCCAGCAGTGAACCATTATTACTAGCGGGGGAAGAGACCCAGTACTTC
d_call: TRBD1; clone_size: -; v_call: TRBV5-6; j_call: TRBJ2-3; cdr3_aa: CASSWGQGTDTQYF; cdr3_nt: TGTGCCAGCAGCTGGGGACAGGGGACAGATACGCAGTATTTT
d_call: TRBD2; clone_size: -; v_call: TRBV5-6; j_call: TRBJ2-3; cdr3_aa: CASSKTVRLAGGDTDTQYF; cdr3_nt: TGTGCCAGCAGCAAAACAGTCCGACTAGCGGGAGGGGACACAGATACGCAGTATTTT
d_call: -; clone_size: few; v_call: TRBV12-3/TRBV12-4; j_call: TRBJ2-2; cdr3_aa: CASTLVTGELFF; cdr3_nt: TGTGCCAGCACCCTTGTGACCGGGGAGCTGTTTTTT
d_call: TRBD2; clone_size: -; v_call: TRBV5-6; j_call: TRBJ2-1; cdr3_aa: CASSLSLAGVGEQFF; cdr3_nt: TGTGCCAGCAGCCTTTCATTAGCGGGAGTAGGTGAGCAGTTCTTC
d_call: -; clone_size: -; v_call: TRBV5-1; j_call: TRBJ1-1; cdr3_aa: CASSMNTEAFF; cdr3_nt: TGCGCCAGCAGTATGAACACTGAAGCTTTCTTT
d_call: TRBD1; clone_size: -; v_call: TRBV7-9; j_call: TRBJ1-3; cdr3_aa: CASSLDGDRTPHIYF; cdr3_nt: TGTGCCAGCAGCTTAGACGGGGACAGGACCCCCCACATATATTTT
d_call: TRBD1; clone_size: -; v_call: TRBV9; j_call: TRBJ1-3; cdr3_aa: CASSLRTGGAGNTIYF; cdr3_nt: TGTGCCAGCAGCTTACGGACAGGGGGTGCTGGAAACACCATATATTTT
d_call: TRBD1; clone_size: -; v_call: TRBV10-1; j_call: TRBJ1-2; cdr3_aa: CASSESIGGYGYTF; cdr3_nt: TGCGCCAGCAGTGAGTCGATAGGGGGCTACGGCTACACCTTC
d_call: TRBD1; clone_size: -; v_call: TRBV5-1; j_call: TRBJ1-6; cdr3_aa: CASSSQGQGMRSPLHF; cdr3_nt: TGCGCCAGCAGCTCGCAAGGACAGGGTATGAGATCACCCCTCCACTTT
d_call: TRBD1; clone_size: -; v_call: TRBV7-2; j_call: TRBJ2-1; cdr3_aa: CASKTGSSVYNEQFF; cdr3_nt: TGTGCCAGCAAGACAGGGAGTTCGGTATACAATGAGCAGTTCTTC
d_call: -; clone_size: -; v_call: TRBV5-4; j_call: TRBJ1-2; cdr3_aa: CASSFEPGRENYGYTF; cdr3_nt: TGTGCCAGCAGCTTTGAGCCGGGACGGGAGAACTATGGCTACACCTTC
d_call: TRBD2; clone_size: -; v_call: TRBV28; j_call: TRBJ2-1; cdr3_aa: CATVYSGIYNEQFF; cdr3_nt: TGTGCCACCGTTTATAGCGGGATTTACAATGAGCAGTTCTTC
d_call: -; clone_size: -; v_call: TRBV24-1; j_call: TRBJ2-3; cdr3_aa: CASSPGDTQYF; cdr3_nt: TGTGCCTCCAGCCCGGGAGATACGCAGTATTTT
d_call: TRBD2; clone_size: -; v_call: TRBV5-8; j_call: TRBJ2-5; cdr3_aa: CASSLPGLAVQETQYF; cdr3_nt: TGTGCCAGCAGCCTGCCGGGACTAGCGGTACAAGAGACCCAGTACTTC
d_call: -; clone_size: -; v_call: TRBV28; j_call: TRBJ1-2; cdr3_aa: CASTPILAVHGYTF; cdr3_nt: TGTGCCAGCACCCCGATATTGGCGGTACATGGCTACACCTTC